Below, one T cell receptor beta chain is given with its context. Between the trimmed V and J ends, which lost 0 bases and 1 base, there was a span of 10 bases. The CDR3 sequence is 15 residues long. Germline values: CDR1 LGHNA, CDR2 YSLEER. These data come from a study of blood T cell repertoires in COVID-19. Study background: Samples came from the United States, Italy and Spain, spanning acute and convalescent COVID-19. Sample material is recorded as cDNA or gDNA derived from T cells, B-cell-depleted T cells, or PBMCs.

Per the original data handling: From reference gene primer amplification, estimates of nucleated cell counts were derived. TCRdb's table, derived via immunoSEQ multiplex PCR, lists solely in-frame clones and lacks some. V and J calls and clone size are as listed in that table; D and trimming were resolved from the DNA. The data contain over 600,000 clones, approximately 90% of them singletons. J is TRBJ2-7 and V is TRBV4-3; the D gene is possibly TRBD2 (5 bases). The specimen was peripheral blood. This receptor was obtained from a woman between 18 and 30 years old with acute or convalescent COVID-19. CDR3 DNA: TGCGCCAGCAGCCAAGACGAGGGTGAGTCCTACGAGCAGTACTTC. The encoded protein is CASSQDEGESYEQYF.